This TCR beta chain appears in the sequencing data of a study of blood T cell repertoires in COVID-19. Clones were sequenced by immunoSEQ multiplex PCR, and TCRdb holds only the in-frame ones, with some missing. The table has 350,000 to 450,000 clones, around nine tenths seen once; the top ten hold about 1.7%. Germline CDR1 reads SGHVS; CDR2 reads FNYEAQ. V was trimmed by 5 bases and J by 5 bases, leaving 16 bases between them. This CDR3 is built from 15 residues. This receptor was taken from a woman in her 30s who had recovered from COVID-19. Sequencing input: PBMCs or T cells enriched from blood (not recorded which). V usage is TRBV7-6 and J usage is TRBJ1-3, with TRBD1 as a possible D gene (5 bases). This chain's CDR3 is CASSQQLRGRNTIYF. CDR3 coding DNA: TGTGCCAGCAGCCAACAGCTTCGGGGGAGAAACACCATATATTTT.